The clone carrying this T cell receptor beta chain showed up just once. Antigen specificity is unknown. Sequenced by immunoSEQ multiplex PCR; TCRdb stores in-frame clones only, minus some. The sample records approximately 12,000 clones, roughly four fifths being singletons. This record comes from a study of tumor-infiltrating lymphocytes in localized non-small cell lung cancer. At the level of the study: Tumor tissue and non-adjacent uninvolved lung came from each patient. Findings and caveats of the study: Available tissue quantity limited TCR sequencing to a patient subset. Each assay used a separate piece of the same tissue. Tumors had more T cell infiltration than uninvolved lung, per TCRbeta sequencing and CD3 counts.

The source material was uninvolved lung tissue not adjacent to the tumor. The receptor's source is a human donor with non-small cell lung cancer.

The CDR3 spells CASSEPGRESSPLHF. The CDR3 DNA follows: TGTGCCAGCAGTGAACCGGGCAGGGAGAGTTCACCCCTCCACTTT. This chain joins TRBV6-1 and TRBJ1-6; the D gene is possibly TRBD1 (5 bases). The germline V and J ends were trimmed by 2 bases and 9 bases, with 14 bases remaining between them. CDR1 and CDR2 (germline): MNHNS, SASEGT. The CDR3 covers 15 residues.